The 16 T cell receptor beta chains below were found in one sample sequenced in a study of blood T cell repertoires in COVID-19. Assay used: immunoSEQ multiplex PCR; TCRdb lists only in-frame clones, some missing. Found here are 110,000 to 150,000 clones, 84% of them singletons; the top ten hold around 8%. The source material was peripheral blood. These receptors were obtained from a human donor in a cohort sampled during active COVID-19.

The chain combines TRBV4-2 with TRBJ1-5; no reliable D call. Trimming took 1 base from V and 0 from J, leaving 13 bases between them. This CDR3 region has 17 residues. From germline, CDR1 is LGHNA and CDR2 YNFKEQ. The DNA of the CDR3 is TGTGCCAGCAGCCAAGTTTCACCTCGGGGTAGCAATCAGCCCCAGCATTTT. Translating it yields CASSQVSPRGSNQPQHF.

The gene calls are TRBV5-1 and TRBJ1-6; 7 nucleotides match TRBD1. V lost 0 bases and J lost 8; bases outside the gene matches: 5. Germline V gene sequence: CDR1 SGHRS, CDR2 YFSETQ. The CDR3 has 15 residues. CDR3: CASSLETGSYSPLHF. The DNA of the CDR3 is TGCGCCAGCAGCTTGGAGACAGGGAGTTATTCACCCCTCCACTTT.

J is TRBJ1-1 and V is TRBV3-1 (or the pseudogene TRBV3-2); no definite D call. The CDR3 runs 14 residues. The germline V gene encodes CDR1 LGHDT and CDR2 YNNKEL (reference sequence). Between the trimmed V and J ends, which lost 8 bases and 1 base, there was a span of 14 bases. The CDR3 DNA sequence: TGTGCCAGCTCCCCCCGCAGGCGGAACACTGAAGCTTTCTTT. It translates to CASSPRRRNTEAFF.

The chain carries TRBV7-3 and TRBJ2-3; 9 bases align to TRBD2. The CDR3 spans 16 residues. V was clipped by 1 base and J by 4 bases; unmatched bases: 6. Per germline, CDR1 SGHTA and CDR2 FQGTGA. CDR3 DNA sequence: TGTGCCAGCAGCTTAATTGGCGGGGGGGCCTCAGATACGCAGTATTTT. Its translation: CASSLIGGGASDTQYF.

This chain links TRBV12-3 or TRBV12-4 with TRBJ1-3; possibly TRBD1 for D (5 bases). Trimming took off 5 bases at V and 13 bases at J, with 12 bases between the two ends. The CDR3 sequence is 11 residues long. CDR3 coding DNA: TGTGCCAGCAGTATCGGGGGAGGGATATATTTT. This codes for CASSIGGGIYF.

The CDR3 coding sequence is TGTGCCAGCAGGCTGGGGGGTGAATACGAGCAGTACTTC. Translating gives CASRLGGEYEQYF. The V call is TRBV12-3 or TRBV12-4, the J call TRBJ2-7; D perhaps matches TRBD2 (6 bases). Trimming shortened V by 6 bases and J by 4 bases, and 13 bases separated the two germline ends. This CDR3 has 13 amino acids.

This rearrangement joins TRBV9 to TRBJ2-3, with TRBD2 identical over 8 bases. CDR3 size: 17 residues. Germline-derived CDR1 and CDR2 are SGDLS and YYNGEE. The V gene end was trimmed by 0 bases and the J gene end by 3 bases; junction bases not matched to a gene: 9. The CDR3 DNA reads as TGTGCCAGCAGCGTAGACCCGGGGGGGCGAAGAACAGATACGCAGTATTTT. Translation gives CASSVDPGGRRTDTQYF.

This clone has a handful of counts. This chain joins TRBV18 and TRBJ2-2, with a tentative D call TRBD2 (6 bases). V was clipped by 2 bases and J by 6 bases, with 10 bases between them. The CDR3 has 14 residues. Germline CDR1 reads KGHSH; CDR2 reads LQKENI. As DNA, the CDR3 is TGTGCCAGCTCACCATCCAGGGAGGCCGGGGAGCTGTTTTTT. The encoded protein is CASSPSREAGELFF.

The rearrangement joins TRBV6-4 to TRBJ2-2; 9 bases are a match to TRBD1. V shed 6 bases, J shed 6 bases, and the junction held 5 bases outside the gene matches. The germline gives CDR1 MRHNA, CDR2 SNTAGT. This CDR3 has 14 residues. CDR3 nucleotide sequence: TGTGCCAGCAGGGGGACAGGGAAATCCGGGGAGCTGTTTTTT. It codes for CASRGTGKSGELFF.

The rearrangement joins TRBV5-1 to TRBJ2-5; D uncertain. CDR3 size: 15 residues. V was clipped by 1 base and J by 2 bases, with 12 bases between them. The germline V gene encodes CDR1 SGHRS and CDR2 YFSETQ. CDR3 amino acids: CASSLTTAYQETQYF. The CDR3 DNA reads TGCGCCAGCAGCTTGACAACCGCATATCAAGAGACCCAGTACTTC.

The CDR3 here is CASSTLGTANTGELFF. In nucleotides, the CDR3 is TGTGCCAGTAGTACTCTCGGGACTGCGAACACCGGGGAGCTGTTTTTT. V gene TRBV19 combines with J gene TRBJ2-2; D is perhaps TRBD2 (6 bases). The germline CDR1 and CDR2 sequences are LNHDA and SQIVND (reference sequence). The CDR3 is 16 residues long. Deletions cut 4 bases from V and 0 bases from J, with 12 bases between.

The CDR3 reads CASRQGQGAWQPQHF. The CDR3 coding sequence is TGTGCCAGTAGACAAGGACAGGGGGCTTGGCAGCCCCAGCATTTT. The V gene is TRBV19, the J gene TRBJ1-5; TRBD1 matches 11 bases. V shed 6 bases, J shed 7 bases, and the junction held 8 bases outside the gene matches. The CDR3 extends over 15 amino acids. Germline V lookup: CDR1 LNHDA, CDR2 SQIVND (reference sequence).

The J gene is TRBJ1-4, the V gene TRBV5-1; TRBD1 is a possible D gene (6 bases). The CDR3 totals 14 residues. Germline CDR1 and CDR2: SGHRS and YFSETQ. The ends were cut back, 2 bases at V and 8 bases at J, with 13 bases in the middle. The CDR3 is CASSFRGKGEKLFF. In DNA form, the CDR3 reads TGCGCCAGCAGCTTCAGGGGAAAAGGGGAAAAACTGTTTTTT.

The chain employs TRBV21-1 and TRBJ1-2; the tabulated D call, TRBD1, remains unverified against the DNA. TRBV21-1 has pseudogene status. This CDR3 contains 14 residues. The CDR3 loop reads CASSKGQGLHGYTF. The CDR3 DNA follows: TGTGCCAGCAGCAAGGGACAGGGGTTACATGGCTACACCTTC.

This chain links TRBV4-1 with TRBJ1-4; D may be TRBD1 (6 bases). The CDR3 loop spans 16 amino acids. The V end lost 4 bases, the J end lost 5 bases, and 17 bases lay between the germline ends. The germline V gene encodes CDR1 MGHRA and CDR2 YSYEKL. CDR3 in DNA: TGCGCCAGCAGCCCGAGAGGCCTTCAGGGGAATGAAAAACTGTTTTTT. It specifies CASSPRGLQGNEKLFF.

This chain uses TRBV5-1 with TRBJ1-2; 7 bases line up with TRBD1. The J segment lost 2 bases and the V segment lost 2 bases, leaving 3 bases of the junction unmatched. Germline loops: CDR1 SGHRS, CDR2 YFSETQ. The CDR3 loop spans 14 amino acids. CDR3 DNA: TGCGCCAGCAGCTTCGGGACAGACAACTATGGCTACACCTTC. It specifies CASSFGTDNYGYTF.